Following are 5 T cell receptor beta chains from one sample sequenced in a study of blood T cell repertoires in COVID-19. Clones were sequenced by immunoSEQ multiplex PCR, and TCRdb holds only the in-frame ones, with some missing. In the table there are some 400,000 clones, over 75% of which are singletons. Sequencing was performed on PBMCs or T cells enriched from blood (not recorded which). The receptors derive from a man aged 25-40 years who had recovered from COVID-19.

The rearrangement uses TRBV6-5 and TRBJ1-2; D possibly corresponds to TRBD1 (5 bases). This CDR3 spans 15 amino acids. Germline-derived CDR1 and CDR2 are MNHEY and SVGAGI. V lost 5 bases to trimming and J lost 4 bases, with 17 bases between them. The CDR3, as DNA: TGTGCCAGCAGTCTTTCAGGGATGGCGCCCTATGGCTACACCTTC. Translating it yields CASSLSGMAPYGYTF.

The DNA of the CDR3 is TGTGCCAGCAGCCAAGAACAGTTCTCTGGAAACACCATATATTTT. Protein sequence: CASSQEQFSGNTIYF. The chain joins TRBV3-1 (or the pseudogene TRBV3-2) to TRBJ1-3; D is uncertain. Trimming took 0 bases from V and 0 from J, leaving 6 bases between them. In germline, CDR1 is LGHDT, CDR2 YNNKEL (reference sequence). CDR3 size: 15 residues.

The chain recombines TRBV10-3 with TRBJ1-1, with D unclear. With 2 bases removed from V and 1 base from J, the gap between germline ends came to 5 bases. The CDR3 runs 13 residues. Looked up from germline, CDR1 is ENHRY and CDR2 is SYGVKD. The CDR3 DNA follows: TGTGCCATCAGTGAGGCAGGGAACACTGAAGCTTTCTTT. This sequence encodes CAISEAGNTEAFF.

For the CDR3, the DNA is TGTGCCAGCAGTTTGGGACAGACAAATCAGCCCCAGCATTTT. Translated, it gives CASSLGQTNQPQHF. This sequence joins TRBV6-5 and TRBJ1-5; 7 nucleotides agree with TRBD1. The CDR3 loop spans 14 amino acids. Germline trimming cut 4 bases from V and 4 bases from J; bases unmatched to any gene: 4. CDR1 MNHEY and CDR2 SVGAGI come from the germline V gene.

Points on this clone: The same CDR3 can be traced to other DNA sequences in this sample. The V gene is TRBV18, the J gene TRBJ1-2, with 8 bases lining up with TRBD1. Trimming took 0 bases from V and 4 from J; bases not matched to a gene: 4. The CDR3 sequence is 15 residues long. Germline V gene sequence: CDR1 KGHSH, CDR2 LQKENI. The CDR3 here is CASSPPAGGSYGYTF. CDR3 coding DNA: TGTGCCAGCTCACCACCCGCAGGGGGCAGCTATGGCTACACCTTC.